This T cell receptor (beta chain) was sequenced during a study of control samples from healthy donors and cancer patients (dated by TCRdb to the early 2020s). From the cysteine through the phenylalanine, the CDR3 covers 13 amino acids. Here the CDR3 DNA is all that survives: 39 bases in frame from base 1. As encoded in the germline V gene, CDR1 is SGHDT while CDR2 is YYEEEE. Compared with germline, V lacks 4 bases and J lacks 8 bases; bases without a gene match: 3. The method behind the library was the immunoSEQ multiplex PCR assay. Drawn from immuneACCESS, this table holds only the in-frame rearrangements with V and J called that TCRdb kept. Clones are partly lost; checked studies trace under half to an unresolved V gene and leave the rest unexplained. The sample data list some 140,000 clones, and 75% to 90% of these were observed just once. Clones ranked in the top ten supply roughly 9% of the sample.

With regard to this clone: Which antigen it targets is not known. One base away there is no much larger clone; base qualities are not given.

Sequencing used blood. This clonotype was sampled from a woman aged 25 to 39 in good health. The chain is encoded by TRBV5-6 joined to TRBJ1-4, with 9 bases matching TRBD1. The nucleotides read TGTGCCAGCAGCCCCGACAGGGGGGAAAAACTGTTTTTT. Its protein product is CASSPDRGEKLFF.